The next 20 T cell receptor beta chains were all read from a single sample in a study of blood T cell repertoires in COVID-19. Only in-frame clones appear in the TCRdb table, and some are missing; sequencing was by immunoSEQ multiplex PCR. The sample yields about 77,000 clones, roughly 80% seen once. Sequenced sample: peripheral blood. These receptors were obtained from a woman aged 70-85 years with acute or convalescent COVID-19.

The V gene is TRBV24-1, the J gene TRBJ2-2, with D maybe TRBD1 (5 bases). Trimming took off 7 bases at V and 1 base at J, with 9 bases between the two ends. This CDR3 is built from 14 residues. CDR1 is KGHDR and CDR2 is SFDVKD in the germline V gene. CDR3 sequence (DNA): TGTGCCACCAGACAAACAGGGAACACCGGGGAGCTGTTTTTT. Its translation is CATRQTGNTGELFF.

This clone came up a few times. J is TRBJ2-7 and V is TRBV21-1; TRBD2 is the table's D call and was not checked against the DNA. TRBV21-1 constitutes a pseudogene. The CDR3 has 14 amino acids. The CDR3 sequence is CASSKESSGGAQYF. The CDR3 DNA is TGTGCCAGCAGCAAAGAGTCTAGCGGGGGGGCCCAGTACTTC.

This chain uses TRBV15 with TRBJ1-2, with TRBD1 matching 11 bases. Trimming at V came to 4 bases and at J to 5 bases, leaving 6 bases not matched to a gene. The CDR3 totals 15 residues. CDR1 LNHNV and CDR2 YYDKDF come from the germline V gene (reference sequence). DNA for the CDR3: TGTGCCACCAGCACCCGGACAGGGGGCGGGTATGGCTACACCTTC. Translated: CATSTRTGGGYGYTF.

CDR3: CASSPKGQVPYGYTF. Written as DNA, the CDR3 is TGTGCCAGCAGTCCCAAAGGACAGGTACCTTATGGCTACACCTTC. The chain recombines TRBV27 with TRBJ1-2; TRBD1 agrees at 7 bases. This CDR3 is 15 amino acids long. Per germline, CDR1 MNHEY and CDR2 SMNVEV (reference sequence). Trimming at V came to 5 bases and at J to 5 bases, leaving 11 bases not matched to a gene.

The CDR3 coding sequence is TGTGCCAGTAGCCGGGACAGGGATGCTTCACCCCTCCACTTT. Amino acids: CASSRDRDASPLHF. The chain uses TRBV19 and TRBJ1-6; TRBD1 aligns across 9 bases. J gave up 9 bases and V 6 bases, and 6 bases lay outside the gene matches. The CDR3 consists of 14 residues. Germline CDR1 is LNHDA and CDR2 is SQIVND (reference sequence). Full variable domain (remainder filled in from reference TRBV19 and TRBJ1-6): DGGITQSPKYLFRKEGQNVTLSCEQNLNHDAMYWYRQDPGQGLRLIYYSQIVNDFQKGDIAEGYSVSREKKESFPLTVTSAQKNPTAFYLCASSRDRDASPLHFGNGTRLTVT.

The chain links TRBV7-6 to TRBJ2-7, with 7 bases lining up with TRBD2. Germline loops: CDR1 SGHVS, CDR2 FNYEAQ. V was pared by 5 bases and J by 5 bases, with 15 bases of the junction left unmatched. CDR3 size: 16 residues. The CDR3 DNA follows: TGTGCCAGCAGCCTGCTCGGGCAGGGAGGGGCTGACGAGCAGTACTTC. Protein product: CASSLLGQGGADEQYF.

This chain connects TRBV3-1 (or the pseudogene TRBV3-2) to TRBJ2-7; D gene unclear. Trimming left V 4 bases short and J 5 bases short, with 12 bases between. The CDR3 totals 13 residues. The germline V gene encodes CDR1 LGHDT and CDR2 YNNKEL (reference sequence). The CDR3 DNA reads as TGTGCCAGCAGCCTAGGCCCCCGGGACGAGCAGTACTTC. It translates to CASSLGPRDEQYF.

The chain couples TRBV6-2 or TRBV6-3 to TRBJ2-5; D is possibly TRBD2 (7 bases). Trimming cost V 2 bases and J 2 bases, with 12 bases left between them. The CDR3 totals 15 residues. CDR1 and CDR2 from the germline V gene are MNHEY and SVGEGT. The CDR3 here is CASSYRGGGQETQYF. CDR3 in DNA: TGTGCCAGCAGTTACAGAGGGGGGGGTCAAGAGACCCAGTACTTC.

Here the CDR3 DNA reads TGTGCCAGCAGTTTTTCCTTTAGACAGGAGCCGCATTTT. Protein: CASSFSFRQEPHF. The genes are TRBV27 and TRBJ1-5; weak D call: TRBD1 (6 bases). The CDR3 runs 13 residues. In germline, CDR1 is MNHEY, CDR2 SMNVEV (reference sequence). Trimming took 3 bases from V and 15 from J, leaving 18 bases between them.

This chain connects TRBV20-1 to TRBJ1-2; D remains ambiguous. The CDR3 totals 13 residues. V was clipped by 3 bases and J by 4 bases, with 12 bases between them. CDR1 is DFQATT and CDR2 is SNEGSKA in the germline V gene (reference sequence). The CDR3 sequence: CSASPGMGYGYTF. The CDR3 DNA reads TGCAGTGCTAGTCCGGGGATGGGCTATGGCTACACCTTC.

This clone has only a few counts. The rearrangement uses TRBV18 and TRBJ1-2; TRBD1 matches at 9 bases. Germline CDR1 reads KGHSH; CDR2 reads LQKENI. V lost 3 bases and J lost 6; bases outside the gene matches: 2. The CDR3 spans 13 residues. Written as DNA, the CDR3 is TGTGCCAGCTCACCGCGACAGGGGGATGGCTACACCTTC. This gives the protein CASSPRQGDGYTF.

CDR3 sequence (DNA): TGCAGTGCACTAGGCGACTACGAGCAGTACTTC. As protein: CSALGDYEQYF. The rearrangement links TRBV20-1 to TRBJ2-7, with D possibly being TRBD2 (5 bases). CDR1 is DFQATT, CDR2 SNEGSKA, per germline (reference sequence). Trimming removed 6 bases from V and 3 bases from J, with 9 bases in between. This CDR3 is built from 11 residues.

The rearrangement joins TRBV7-2 to TRBJ2-5; TRBD2 matches at 12 bases. Trimming removed 5 bases from V and 3 bases from J; junction bases left unmatched: 16. Per the germline V gene, CDR1 is SGHTA and CDR2 is FQGNSA. The CDR3 runs to 19 residues. The CDR3: CASSLRAGLAGGAKETQYF. The CDR3 DNA follows: TGTGCCAGCAGCCTGAGAGCTGGGCTAGCGGGGGGGGCAAAAGAGACCCAGTACTTC. Using reference TRBV7-2 and TRBJ2-5 for the parts outside the CDR3, the full variable domain is GAGVSQSPSNKVTEKGKDVELRCDPISGHTALYWYRQSLGQGLEFLIYFQGNSAPDKSGLPSDRFSAERTGGSVSTLTIQRTQQEDSAVYLCASSLRAGLAGGAKETQYFGPGTRLLVL.

The chain recombines TRBV7-9 with TRBJ2-7; possible D gene TRBD2, 5 bases. The V gene lost 4 bases and the J gene lost 2 bases, with 9 bases spanning the gap. The CDR3 sequence is 13 residues long. Looked up from germline, CDR1 is SEHNR and CDR2 is FQNEAQ (reference sequence). CDR3 loop: CASSSREAYEQYF. Written as DNA, the CDR3 is TGTGCCAGCAGCTCCCGGGAAGCCTACGAGCAGTACTTC.

The chain joins TRBV19 to TRBJ2-5; maybe TRBD2 (7 bases). V dropped 6 bases and J dropped 9 bases, with 17 bases sitting between them. The CDR3 length is 13 residues. In germline, CDR1 is LNHDA, CDR2 SQIVND (reference sequence). Here the CDR3 DNA reads TGTGCCAGTAGGGGGGGGGCCCTCTCGGCCCAGTACTTC. Translation gives CASRGGALSAQYF.

The chain combines TRBV11-2 with TRBJ1-6, with D possibly being TRBD1 (5 bases). From germline, CDR1 is SGHAT and CDR2 FQNNGV. This CDR3 has 13 amino acids. V dropped 7 bases and J dropped 9 bases, with 13 bases sitting between them. CDR3 bases: TGTGCCAGCACCCGGGAGGGGACTTCACCCCTCCACTTT. Its translation: CASTREGTSPLHF.

The chain has TRBV23-1 and TRBJ2-7; the D gene is possibly TRBD2 (5 bases). TRBV23-1 is classed as an ORF, of uncertain function. V shed 6 bases and J shed 9 bases, with 21 bases lying between them. The CDR3 loop spans 14 amino acids. CDR3 bases: TGCGCCAGCAGCCAGGAGGCAGCTTCTACCGTGCAGTACTTC. This encodes CASSQEAASTVQYF.

This clone was counted a few times. The genes are TRBV4-2 and TRBJ2-7; a possible D gene is TRBD2 (6 bases). V was clipped by 1 base and J by 6 bases, with 16 bases between them. Germline-derived CDR1 and CDR2 are LGHNA and YNFKEQ. The CDR3 is 15 amino acids. The DNA for the CDR3 is TGTGCCAGCAGCCAAGGCAAACGGGGGAATTTCGAGCAGTACTTC. Protein product: CASSQGKRGNFEQYF.

This chain's CDR3 is CASSWTGRDGYTF. The CDR3, as DNA: TGTGCCAGCAGTTGGACAGGGAGAGATGGCTACACCTTC. This chain connects TRBV6-2 or TRBV6-3 to TRBJ1-2, with 8 bases fitting TRBD1. Germline CDR1 MNHEY, CDR2 SVGEGT. V lost 4 bases to trimming and J lost 6 bases; unmatched junction nucleotides: 4. The CDR3 has 13 amino acids.

This clone was found a few times. The chain recombines TRBV2 with TRBJ1-1; TRBD1 matches 7 bases. The CDR3 loop spans 16 amino acids. Germline V lookup: CDR1 SNHLY, CDR2 FYNNEI. The junction had 7 bases not matched to a gene; V was cut back by 3 bases and J by 0 bases. The CDR3 is CASSEGRTGVNTEAFF. CDR3 nucleotides: TGTGCCAGCAGTGAGGGTCGGACAGGCGTGAACACTGAAGCTTTCTTT. Full variable domain (outside the CDR3, taken from reference TRBV2 and TRBJ1-1): EPEVTQTPSHQVTQMGQEVILRCVPISNHLYFYWYRQILGQKVEFLVSFYNNEISEKSEIFDDQFSVERPDGSNFTLKIRSTKLEDSAMYFCASSEGRTGVNTEAFFGQGTRLTVV.